At least ten counts were recorded for the clone carrying this TCR beta chain. Its antigen remains unknown. The CDR3 sequence is 12 residues long. Per germline, CDR1 DFQATT and CDR2 SNEGSKA (reference sequence). V was shortened by 4 bases and J by 8 bases, with 11 bases between the two germline ends. The sample belongs to a study of response to subunit inactivated influenza vaccine. TCRdb ran MiXCR on the RT-PCR reads and lists one entry per CDR3 protein. There are 500,000 to 600,000 distinct CDR3 sequences in the sample; under 9% occur only once, and 13% lies in the top ten. The study, taken as a whole, reports: A suggestion made by the authors is that each seasonal influenza vaccination recruits few new T cells.

The V and J genes are TRBV20-1 and TRBJ1-4, with no clear D. The TCR sequence derives from a man in his fifties or sixties who received an inactivated influenza vaccine. Sequences were derived from PBMCs from blood, sampled less than 25 months after vaccination. CDR3 DNA sequence: TGCAGTGCTAAACGCAGTCGGGAAAAACTGTTTTTT. Residues: CSAKRSREKLFF.